What follows are 23 T cell receptor beta chains derived from one specimen sequenced in a study of OX40 agonist ivuxolimab in advanced cancers. Measured with immunoSEQ multiplex PCR; TCRdb has only the in-frame clones, and not every one. The sample consists of 75,000 to 100,000 clones, 84% of them appearing once. The sample was CD4+ or CD8+ T cells sorted from blood, taken in a trial of the OX40 agonist ivuxolimab. All receptors come from an adult with an advanced solid tumor such as melanoma, head and neck, liver or kidney cancer.

The chain couples TRBV7-9 to TRBJ1-1, with D perhaps TRBD1 (5 bases). Trimming left V 1 base short and J 6 bases short, with 12 bases between. CDR1 and CDR2 (germline): SEHNR, FQNEAQ (reference sequence). The CDR3 sequence is 14 residues long. The CDR3 reads CASSLDGRAAEAFF. CDR3 DNA: TGTGCCAGCAGCTTAGATGGCAGGGCAGCTGAAGCTTTCTTT.

The V gene is TRBV19, the J gene TRBJ1-5, with D possibly being TRBD1 (5 bases). The ends were cut back, 3 bases at V and 1 base at J, with 10 bases in the middle. Germline CDR1 reads LNHDA; CDR2 reads SQIVND (reference sequence). This CDR3 contains 15 residues. CDR3 coding DNA: TGTGCCAGTAGTATTGAGGCAGGGAGCAATCAGCCCCAGCATTTT. Encoded protein: CASSIEAGSNQPQHF.

This chain uses TRBV10-3 with TRBJ1-1; D is ambiguous. Germline CDR1 ENHRY, CDR2 SYGVKD. V lost 6 bases, J lost 3 bases, and 14 bases lay in between. This CDR3 comprises 14 residues. The CDR3 DNA reads as TGTGCCATCAGGGATCAGGTTACATACACTGAAGCTTTCTTT. This codes for CAIRDQVTYTEAFF.

This clone was seen just once. The CDR3 here is CASSLGDSGGYGYTF. Written as DNA, the CDR3 is TGCGCCAGCAGCCTGGGGGACAGTGGAGGCTATGGCTACACCTTC. V gene TRBV4-1 combines with J gene TRBJ1-2, with 7 positions matching TRBD1. The V gene end was trimmed by 4 bases and the J gene end by 4 bases; junction bases not matched to a gene: 9. Germline CDR1 and CDR2: MGHRA and YSYEKL. There are 15 residues in the CDR3.

The rearrangement links TRBV5-4 to TRBJ1-6; 7 nucleotides line up with TRBD1. J was trimmed by 0 bases and V by 0 bases; bases with no gene match: 6. The germline gives CDR1 SGHNT, CDR2 YYREEE (reference sequence). This CDR3 region has 18 residues. CDR3 region: CASSLGTGLSSYNSPLHF. DNA for the CDR3: TGTGCCAGCAGCTTGGGGACAGGATTGAGCTCCTATAATTCACCCCTCCACTTT. The full variable domain, its missing parts supplied by reference TRBV5-4 and TRBJ1-6, is ETGVTQSPTHLIKTRGQQVTLRCSSQSGHNTVSWYQQALGQGPQFIFQYYREEENGRGNFPPRFSGLQFPNYSSELNVNALELDDSALYLCASSLGTGLSSYNSPLHFGNGTRLTVT.

The V gene is TRBV5-6, the J gene TRBJ2-6; D is tentatively TRBD1 or TRBD2 (6 bases each). Per the germline V gene, CDR1 is SGHDT and CDR2 is YYEEEE. Deletions cut 4 bases from V and 4 bases from J, with 12 bases between. This CDR3 is built from 15 residues. For the CDR3, the DNA is TGTGCCAGCAGCCCCGGGGGCAGAGGGGCCAACGTCCTGACTTTC. It translates to CASSPGGRGANVLTF.

Comments on this clone: Its ends do not fully match the called genes, so a read error is possible. The CDR3 nucleotides read TGCGCCAACAGCTTTCCAGGACTCACTGAAGCTTTCTTT. It translates to CANSFPGLTEAFF. J is TRBJ1-1 and V is TRBV5-1, with D hard to call. Germline loops: CDR1 SGHRS, CDR2 YFSETQ. This CDR3 spans 13 amino acids.

This clone was detected once. J is TRBJ1-1 and V is TRBV5-6; possible D gene TRBD1, 6 bases. Trimming took 0 bases from V and 5 from J, leaving 8 bases between them. The CDR3 runs to 13 residues. CDR1 and CDR2 from the germline V gene are SGHDT and YYEEEE. The CDR3 region has the DNA TGTGCCAGCAGCTTGGACAGGGATACTGAAGCTTTCTTT. Encoded protein: CASSLDRDTEAFF. The full variable domain, in which reference TRBV5-6 and TRBJ1-1 provide the parts outside the CDR3, is DAGVTQSPTHLIKTRGQQVTLRCSPKSGHDTVSWYQQALGQGPQFIFQYYEEEERQRGNFPDRFSGHQFPNYSSELNVNALLLGDSALYLCASSLDRDTEAFFGQGTRLTVV.

This chain links TRBV10-3 with TRBJ1-6; possible D gene TRBD1, 6 bases. The CDR3 is 15 residues long. Germline CDR1 is ENHRY and CDR2 is SYGVKD. The V and J ends lost 6 bases and 6 bases respectively, with 15 bases between them. The CDR3 sequence: CAIRATGEPNSPLHF. Written as DNA, the CDR3 is TGTGCCATCAGGGCGACAGGAGAGCCTAATTCACCCCTCCACTTT.

V is TRBV6-1 and J is TRBJ1-5; maybe TRBD1 (5 bases). CDR1 is MNHNS and CDR2 is SASEGT in the germline V gene. Trimming pared 11 bases from V and 5 bases from J, leaving 16 bases between. This CDR3 region has 13 residues. The CDR3 loop reads CAGHTTVDQPQHF. The CDR3 coding sequence is TGTGCCGGGCACACGACAGTAGATCAGCCCCAGCATTTT.

This clone came up once. The chain is built from TRBV7-9 and TRBJ2-5, with D maybe TRBD1 (6 bases). Germline CDR1 SEHNR, CDR2 FQNEAQ (reference sequence). The CDR3 is made up of 15 amino acids. The V end was cut by 0 bases, the J end by 5 bases, with 13 bases between. The CDR3 nucleotides are TGTGCCAGCAGCTTAGCTTTGGCAGGGGTCGAGACCCAGTACTTC. It translates to CASSLALAGVETQYF.

The V call is TRBV19, the J call TRBJ1-5, with 7 bases identical to TRBD1. Germline-derived CDR1 and CDR2 are LNHDA and SQIVND (reference sequence). The CDR3 is 13 amino acids. The trim removed 5 bases at V and 9 bases at J, leaving 7 bases unmatched. The CDR3 region is CASSRQGDRPQHF. For the CDR3, the DNA is TGTGCCAGTAGTCGACAGGGAGACCGGCCCCAGCATTTT.

The rearrangement uses TRBV28 and TRBJ1-1; perhaps TRBD1 as D (6 bases). This CDR3 region has 13 residues. Trimming pared 8 bases from V and 1 base from J, leaving 11 bases between. Per germline, CDR1 MDHEN and CDR2 SYDVKM. DNA of the CDR3: TGTGCCAGCTATCAGGGGAAGAACACTGAAGCTTTCTTT. It codes for CASYQGKNTEAFF.

The chain combines TRBV6-1 with TRBJ1-2; TRBD1 might be the D (5 bases). This CDR3 spans 14 amino acids. CDR1 MNHNS and CDR2 SASEGT come from the germline V gene. V lost 2 bases to trimming and J lost 6 bases, with 13 bases between them. The CDR3 DNA sequence: TGTGCCAGCAGTGAAAAAGAGGGGATCGATGGCTACACCTTC. The encoded protein is CASSEKEGIDGYTF.

This clone showed up just once. The chain has TRBV7-9 and TRBJ1-1; no definite D call. The CDR3 sequence is 14 residues long. The V gene's germline CDR1 is SEHNR and CDR2 FQNEAQ (reference sequence). The V end lost 5 bases, the J end lost 1 base, and 11 bases lay between the germline ends. CDR3 bases: TGTGCCAGCAGCCCGACGACGGGGAACACTGAAGCTTTCTTT. Encoded protein: CASSPTTGNTEAFF.

This clone has just a few counts. The V call is TRBV2, the J call TRBJ1-1; TRBD1 agrees at 7 bases. This CDR3 has 13 residues. Per the germline V gene, CDR1 is SNHLY and CDR2 is FYNNEI. J lost 4 bases, V lost 4 bases, and 3 bases had no gene match. In nucleotides, the CDR3 is TGTGCCAGCAGTGCCACAGGGGCCACTGAAGCTTTCTTT. As protein: CASSATGATEAFF.

This sequence joins TRBV5-1 and TRBJ2-3; D is undetermined. V lost 0 bases and J lost 2, with 10 bases in between. Per germline, CDR1 SGHRS and CDR2 YFSETQ. This CDR3 contains 15 residues. The CDR3 spells CASSLVQLNTDTQYF. CDR3 in DNA: TGCGCCAGCAGCTTGGTGCAGCTGAACACAGATACGCAGTATTTT.

The table lists this clone with a count of one. The rearrangement joins TRBV7-3 to TRBJ2-3; TRBD2 aligns across 7 bases. Trimming at V came to 3 bases and at J to 0 bases, leaving 3 bases not matched to a gene. The germline V gene has CDR1 SGHTA and CDR2 FQGTGA. This CDR3 comprises 15 residues. CDR3 loop: CASSFSGASTDTQYF. The CDR3 DNA is TGTGCCAGCAGCTTCAGCGGGGCAAGCACAGATACGCAGTATTTT.

The V call is TRBV28, the J call TRBJ1-2; 10 positions agree with TRBD1. This CDR3 spans 15 amino acids. CDR1 is MDHEN, CDR2 SYDVKM, per germline. V gave up 7 bases and J gave up 2 bases; unmatched junction bases: 7. CDR3 sequence reads: CASNGQGGANYGYTF. The CDR3 DNA sequence: TGTGCCAGCAACGGACAGGGGGGCGCCAACTATGGCTACACCTTC.

This chain joins TRBV27 and TRBJ2-3, with unresolved D. V lost 4 bases to trimming and J lost 7 bases, with 15 bases between them. CDR1 and CDR2 (germline): MNHEY, SMNVEV (reference sequence). CDR3 size: 14 residues. This CDR3 is CASSSPINPNTQYF. CDR3 in DNA: TGTGCCAGCAGTTCCCCGATAAACCCGAATACGCAGTATTTT.

The chain recombines TRBV6-5 with TRBJ2-5, with TRBD2 matching over 7 bases. The CDR3 runs 15 residues. Losses at the gene ends were 1 base for V and 0 bases for J; bases not matched to a gene: 2. Germline V CDR1 and CDR2: MNHEY, SVGAGI. CDR3 sequence (DNA): TGTGCCAGCAGTTACTTCGCGGGGGACCAAGAGACCCAGTACTTC. It translates to CASSYFAGDQETQYF.

In this sample, this clone turned up once. The V and J genes are TRBV7-9 and TRBJ1-2; 7 bases fit TRBD1. CDR1 and CDR2 from the germline V gene are SEHNR and FQNEAQ (reference sequence). The CDR3 length is 15 residues. V shed 4 bases and J 4 bases; nucleotides not matched to a gene: 9. This CDR3 reads CASSSGQAGVYGYTF. In DNA form, the CDR3 reads TGTGCCAGCAGCTCTGGACAGGCGGGCGTCTATGGCTACACCTTC.

J is TRBJ1-4 and V is TRBV5-1; D is undetermined. Trimming pared 0 bases from V and 0 bases from J, leaving 6 bases between. CDR1 is SGHRS and CDR2 is YFSETQ in the germline V gene. The CDR3 contains 15 residues. The CDR3 DNA is TGCGCCAGCAGCTTGGGGCTGACAACTAATGAAAAACTGTTTTTT. As protein: CASSLGLTTNEKLFF.